This is a list of T cell receptor beta chains from one sample in a study of T cells in Graves' hyperthyroidism and ophthalmopathy. One entry per CDR3 protein results from TCRdb running MiXCR on the multiplex PCR reads. The sample contains approximately 500,000 distinct CDR3 sequences, about 45% of which appear only once. Source material: peripheral blood or thyroid tissue (not recorded which). The source of these receptors is a woman aged 18-29 years with Graves' hyperthyroidism. CDR3s include the opening cysteine and the closing phenylalanine or tryptophan. A D gene is named only where the DNA matches it firmly. Expanded clones are given a class, and other clones once, few, many or no size at all.

cdr3_aa | cdr3_nt | d_call | j_call | clone_size | v_call
CASSVARSSNQPQHF | TGTGCCAGCAGCGTAGCAAGAAGTAGCAATCAGCCCCAGCATTTT | . | TRBJ1-5 | . | TRBV9
CASSPRGRNYGYTF | TGTGCCAGCAGCCCCCGGGGCCGTAACTATGGCTACACCTTC | . | TRBJ1-2 | many | TRBV13
CASSTPGDTQYF | TGTGCCAGTAGTACGCCGGGAGATACGCAGTATTTT | . | TRBJ2-3 | . | TRBV19
CASSLGGASEAFF | TGTGCCAGCAGTTTAGGGGGCGCGTCTGAAGCTTTCTTT | TRBD1 | TRBJ1-1 | many | TRBV7-8
CASSPFLSGGEETQYF | TGTGCCAGCAGCCCTTTCCTTTCGGGGGGCGAGGAGACCCAGTACTTC | . | TRBJ2-5 | many | TRBV9
CASRRDPGGDTEAFF | TGTGCCAGCAGGCGGGACCCGGGGGGAGACACTGAAGCTTTCTTT | . | TRBJ1-1 | many | TRBV12-3/TRBV12-4
CASSHGGGTQYF | TGTGCCAGCAGCCATGGGGGAGGGACCCAGTACTTC | . | TRBJ2-5 | once | TRBV3-1
CASSSATSGQETQYF | TGTGCCAGCAGTAGTGCGACTAGCGGACAAGAGACCCAGTACTTC | TRBD2 | TRBJ2-5 | . | TRBV10-1
CASSARLAGRPGELFF | TGTGCCAGCAGTGCAAGACTAGCGGGCCGACCCGGGGAGCTGTTTTTT | TRBD2 | TRBJ2-2 | . | TRBV6-5
CAISSQGAGANVLTF | TGTGCCATCAGTTCACAGGGGGCTGGGGCCAACGTCCTGACTTTC | TRBD1 | TRBJ2-6 | . | TRBV10-3
CASSPQGAGAIYGYTF | TGTGCCAGCAGCCCCCAGGGGGCAGGGGCGATCTATGGCTACACCTTC | TRBD1 | TRBJ1-2 | many | TRBV3-1
CASSLGTPISYEQYF | TGTGCCAGCAGTCTAGGGACACCGATATCCTACGAGCAGTACTTC | . | TRBJ2-7 | . | TRBV27
CAISDGQGESPLHF | TGTGCCATCAGTGACGGACAGGGGGAGTCACCCCTCCACTTT | TRBD1 | TRBJ1-6 | . | TRBV10-3
CASSDGTPLRNEKLFF | TGCGCCAGCAGCGACGGGACTCCCCTTCGAAATGAAAAACTGTTTTTT | . | TRBJ1-4 | . | TRBV5-1
CATSRDRGDTYSNQPQHF | TGTGCCACCAGCAGAGATCGAGGGGACACGTATAGCAATCAGCCCCAGCATTTT | . | TRBJ1-5 | . | TRBV15
CASSVDREDTEAFF | TGTGCCAGCAGCGTGGACAGGGAGGACACTGAAGCTTTCTTT | TRBD1 | TRBJ1-1 | many | TRBV7-3
CASTTWGGGQPQHF | TGTGCCAGCACAACGTGGGGAGGGGGTCAGCCCCAGCATTTT | . | TRBJ1-5 | once | TRBV7-2
CASSYQGQPRVRF | TGTGCCAGCAGTTATCAGGGACAACCTCGTGTAAGGTTT | . | TRBJ1-1 | . | TRBV6-5
CSASSRRDFSEAFF | TGCAGTGCCAGCAGCAGGAGGGACTTCTCGGAAGCTTTCTTT | . | TRBJ1-1 | . | TRBV20-1
CASSLGGQAFF | TGTGCCAGCAGCTTAGGGGGACAGGCTTTCTTT | TRBD1 | TRBJ1-1 | . | TRBV7-3
CSVLGGTTTDTQYF | TGCAGCGTTCTAGGGGGGACTACCACAGATACGCAGTATTTT | . | TRBJ2-3 | . | TRBV29-1
CASRMDQANYGYTF | TGTGCCAGCAGGATGGACCAAGCTAACTATGGCTACACCTTC | . | TRBJ1-2 | many | TRBV7-9
CASSPQPGQAGGYTF | TGTGCCAGCTCACCACAACCGGGACAGGCGGGAGGCTACACCTTC | TRBD1 | TRBJ1-2 | . | TRBV7-9
CASSDGLSRETQYF | TGTGCCAGCAGTGATGGACTTTCCCGGGAGACCCAGTACTTC | . | TRBJ2-5 | few | TRBV12-3/TRBV12-4
CASSLRAGGYSYEQYF | TGTGCCAGCAGCTTAAGGGCGGGGGGGTACTCCTACGAGCAGTACTTC | TRBD2 | TRBJ2-7 | . | TRBV11-1
CASSLGASGNLETQYF | TGTGCCAGCAGCTTAGGGGCTAGCGGGAACTTAGAGACCCAGTACTTC | TRBD2 | TRBJ2-5 | many | TRBV7-8
CSVHGQGGGEAFF | TGCAGCGTTCACGGACAGGGCGGGGGTGAAGCTTTCTTT | TRBD1 | TRBJ1-1 | many | TRBV29-1
CASSPRVTGQPQHF | TGTGCCAGCAGTCCCAGGGTGACCGGTCAGCCCCAGCATTTT | . | TRBJ1-5 | many | TRBV3-1
CASSTPGQGSTGELFF | TGTGCCAGCAGCACCCCGGGACAGGGGTCGACCGGGGAGCTGTTTTTT | TRBD1 | TRBJ2-2 | many | TRBV13
CASSDLGQENTEAFF | TGTGCCAGCAGTGACCTGGGACAGGAGAACACTGAAGCTTTCTTT | TRBD1 | TRBJ1-1 | . | TRBV6-4
CASSLGTVSSLHF | TGTGCCAGCAGTTTAGGGACAGTTTCATCCCTCCACTTT | . | TRBJ1-6 | many | TRBV12-3/TRBV12-4
CASSKGQGENYYGYTF | TGTGCCAGCAGTAAGGGACAGGGAGAAAACTACTATGGCTACACCTTC | TRBD1 | TRBJ1-2 | . | TRBV2
CASSPGRAYEQYF | TGCGCCAGCAGCCCGGGACGGGCCTACGAGCAGTACTTC | . | TRBJ2-7 | many | TRBV7-2
CASSRDRVENIQYF | TGTGCCAGCAGCCGGGACAGGGTTGAAAACATTCAGTACTTC | TRBD1 | TRBJ2-4 | . | TRBV7-2
CASSLIAGEATEAFF | TGTGCCAGCTCACTCATCGCGGGTGAGGCCACTGAAGCTTTCTTT | . | TRBJ1-1 | . | TRBV18
CASSQFFKRGAGGPWETQYF | TGTGCCAGCAGCCAGTTCTTCAAAAGGGGCGCCGGAGGGCCGTGGGAGACCCAGTACTTC | . | TRBJ2-5 | few | TRBV3-1
CASSNRGVDEKLFF | TGTGCCAGCAGTAACAGGGGCGTGGATGAAAAACTGTTTTTT | TRBD1 | TRBJ1-4 | . | TRBV12-3/TRBV12-4
CASSLPGRNTGELFF | TGTGCCAGCAGCTTACCTGGGCGCAACACCGGGGAGCTGTTTTTT | . | TRBJ2-2 | many | TRBV7-9
CAISNPQGATNEKLFF | TGTGCCATCAGTAATCCACAGGGGGCAACTAATGAAAAACTGTTTTTT | TRBD1 | TRBJ1-4 | . | TRBV10-3
CATSDLAGASSYNEQFF | TGTGCCACCAGTGATTTGGCGGGGGCGAGCTCCTACAATGAGCAGTTCTTC | . | TRBJ2-1 | few | TRBV24-1
CASDSLDVANYGYTF | TGCGCCAGCGACTCCCTAGACGTAGCTAACTATGGCTACACCTTC | . | TRBJ1-2 | few | TRBV5-1
CASSWAGGSYGYTF | TGTGCTAGTAGTTGGGCAGGGGGCAGCTATGGCTACACCTTC | TRBD1 | TRBJ1-2 | . | TRBV25-1
CASSLTGVAYEQYF | TGTGCCAGCAGCTTGACCGGGGTTGCCTACGAGCAGTACTTC | . | TRBJ2-7 | once | TRBV5-5
CASSSTGGGESPLHF | TGCGCCAGCAGCTCCACAGGGGGCGGAGAGTCACCCCTCCACTTT | TRBD1 | TRBJ1-6 | few | TRBV5-1
CASSYDPARGETQYF | TGCGCCAGCAGCTATGACCCGGCTCGAGGGGAGACCCAGTACTTC | . | TRBJ2-5 | . | TRBV4-1
CASSQSDSPLHF | TGTGCCAGCAGCCAATCGGATTCACCCCTCCACTTT | . | TRBJ1-6 | many | TRBV4-2
CASSFGWNTEAFF | TGTGCCAGCAGCTTCGGGTGGAACACTGAAGCTTTCTTT | . | TRBJ1-1 | many | TRBV7-2
CAISEVLVSGTRMYNEQFF | TGTGCCATCAGTGAGGTTTTGGTTTCCGGGACTAGGATGTACAATGAGCAGTTCTTC | TRBD2 | TRBJ2-1 | few | TRBV10-3
CASRESRDRHYGYTF | TGTGCCAGCAGAGAGTCCCGGGACAGGCACTATGGCTACACCTTC | TRBD1 | TRBJ1-2 | . | TRBV2
CSARTPDVDTGELFF | TGCAGTGCTAGAACCCCGGACGTGGACACCGGGGAGCTGTTTTTT | . | TRBJ2-2 | . | TRBV20-1
CASSEGTRGTEAFF | TGTGCCAGCAGTGAAGGCACCCGAGGCACTGAAGCTTTCTTT | . | TRBJ1-1 | many | TRBV6-1
CASSYVAGGIELYEQYF | TGTGCCAGCAGTTACGTAGCGGGGGGAATCGAGCTCTACGAGCAGTACTTC | TRBD2 | TRBJ2-7 | many | TRBV6-6
CASSQPGTPAETQYF | TGTGCCAGCTCACAGCCCGGGACCCCGGCAGAGACCCAGTACTTC | . | TRBJ2-5 | . | TRBV18
CASSGEGQGISPLHF | TGTGCCAGCAGTGGGGAGGGGCAGGGAATCTCACCCCTCCACTTT | . | TRBJ1-6 | many | TRBV2